One TCR beta chain is described in this entry. This entry is derived from a study of T cell changes during pregnancy in multiple sclerosis. Some clones are missing from TCRdb's copy, which holds only in-frame ones; the method was immunoSEQ multiplex PCR. The repertoire holds 84,000 or so clones, with just under 95% as singletons. The CDR3 extends over 15 amino acids. CDR1 and CDR2 (germline): MNHEY, SVGAGI. Between the trimmed V and J ends, which lost 3 bases and 6 bases, there was a span of 17 bases. The chain recombines TRBV6-5 with TRBJ1-2; no firm D call. The TCR originated in a female donor with multiple sclerosis, enrolled in a pregnancy study. Sequenced here: peripheral blood, sampled in the third trimester of pregnancy. In DNA, the CDR3 is TGTGCCAGCAGTTATTCCGACTCGATGCCGAATGGCTACACCTTC. Its translation is CASSYSDSMPNGYTF.